The 12 T cell receptor beta chains below were found in one sample sequenced in a study of CD8 T cells in cerebrospinal fluid in Alzheimer's disease. From its re-call of the 10x single-cell sequencing reads, TCRdb lists each CDR3 protein once, without DNA. The sample table includes about 780 distinct CDR3 sequences. The sample consisted of cerebrospinal fluid. The receptor set was obtained from a human donor with Parkinson's disease.

Frequency places this clonotype as large. This sequence joins TRBV12-3 or TRBV12-4 and TRBJ2-5; as DNA is missing, the TRBD1 call by TCRdb cannot be tested. The CDR3 has 16 residues. CDR3 in amino acids: CASTPGQGSRVETQYF.

In terms of frequency, this clonotype is large. The chain combines TRBV6-2 or TRBV6-3 with TRBJ2-3; lacking DNA, the TRBD2 call made by TCRdb goes unchecked. Germline V gives CDR1 MNHEY, CDR2 SVGEGT. The CDR3 is made up of 13 amino acids. The CDR3 is CASSWDPTGTQYF.

This clonotype ranks as medium-sized (0.01 to 0.1%) in terms of frequency. The chain combines TRBV20-1 with TRBJ2-4; as DNA is missing, the TRBD2 call by TCRdb cannot be tested. Germline V gene lookup returns CDR1 DFQATT and CDR2 SNEGSKA (reference sequence). The CDR3 covers 18 residues. CDR3 residues: CSARDRDSSARAKNIQYF.

By frequency, this clonotype registers large. V usage is TRBV7-2 and J usage is TRBJ1-2; TCRdb names TRBD1, which stays unverified in the absence of DNA. Per germline, CDR1 SGHTA and CDR2 FQGNSA. The CDR3 contains 14 residues. The chain's CDR3 is CASSWDNSNYGYTF.

Measured by frequency, this clonotype is large. The V and J genes are TRBV12-3 or TRBV12-4 and TRBJ2-4. CDR3 length: 14 residues. The CDR3: CASSLGNAKNIQYF.

Judged by frequency, this clonotype is large. V gene TRBV7-8 combines with J gene TRBJ1-1. The CDR3 totals 14 residues. CDR1 is SGHVS and CDR2 is FQNEAQ in the germline V gene. This CDR3 is CASSPREGNTEAFF.

This clonotype is called medium-sized based on its frequency. The rearrangement uses TRBV6-5 and TRBJ1-2; TCRdb outputs TRBD1, but without DNA this stays unchecked. Germline V CDR1 and CDR2: MNHEY, SVGAGI. This CDR3 is built from 15 residues. The CDR3 loop reads CASRSQGMVGYGYTF.

This clonotype is deemed medium-sized by its frequency. The chain uses TRBV7-6 and TRBJ1-2; TCRdb reports TRBD1, a call that lacks DNA to check it against. CDR1 is SGHVS and CDR2 is FNYEAQ in the germline V gene. The CDR3 totals 16 residues. CDR3 sequence reads: CASSLGSAGSSYGYTF.

The V gene is TRBV20-1, the J gene TRBJ1-1. This CDR3 is 14 amino acids long. The germline V gene has CDR1 DFQATT and CDR2 SNEGSKA (reference sequence). This CDR3 is CSANSGFKNTEAFF.

By frequency, this clonotype registers medium-sized. The chain is built from TRBV9 and TRBJ1-3; there is no DNA to check the TCRdb D call of TRBD1. The CDR3 totals 17 residues. CDR1 and CDR2 (germline): SGDLS, YYNGEE. Here the CDR3 reads CASSGGGMGFSGNTIYF.

This clonotype is deemed medium-sized by its frequency. The rearrangement links TRBV14 to TRBJ1-1; TCRdb outputs TRBD1, but without DNA this stays unchecked. The CDR3 has 15 amino acids. Germline V gives CDR1 SGHDN, CDR2 FVKESK. CDR3 protein: CASSQAPQGVTEAFF.

Considering frequency, this clonotype is large (0.1 to 1%). The CDR3: CSARKGGYTSTDTQYF. The V gene is TRBV20-1, the J gene TRBJ2-3; TCRdb returns TRBD1, unconfirmable since there is no DNA. Per germline, CDR1 DFQATT and CDR2 SNEGSKA (reference sequence). CDR3 size: 16 residues.